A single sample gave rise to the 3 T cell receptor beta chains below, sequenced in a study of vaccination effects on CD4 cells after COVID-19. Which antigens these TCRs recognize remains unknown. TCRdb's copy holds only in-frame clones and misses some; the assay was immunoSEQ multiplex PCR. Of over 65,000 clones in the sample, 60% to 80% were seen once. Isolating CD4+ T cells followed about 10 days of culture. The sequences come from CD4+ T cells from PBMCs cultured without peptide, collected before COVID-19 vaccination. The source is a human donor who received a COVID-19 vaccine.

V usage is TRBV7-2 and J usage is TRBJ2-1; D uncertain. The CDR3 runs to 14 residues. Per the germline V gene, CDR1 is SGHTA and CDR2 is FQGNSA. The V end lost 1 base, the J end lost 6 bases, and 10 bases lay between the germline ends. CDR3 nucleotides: TGTGCCAGCAGCTTAGGGCCGTCTTCCAATGAGCAGTTCTTC. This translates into CASSLGPSSNEQFF.

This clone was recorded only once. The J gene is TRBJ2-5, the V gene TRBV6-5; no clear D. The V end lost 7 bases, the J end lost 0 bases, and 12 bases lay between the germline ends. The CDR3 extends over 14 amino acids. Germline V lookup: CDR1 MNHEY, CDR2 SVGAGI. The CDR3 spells CASTRPKDQETQYF. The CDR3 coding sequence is TGTGCCAGCACCCGACCAAAGGACCAAGAGACCCAGTACTTC.

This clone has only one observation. The CDR3 region is CASSTSRTGVQETQYF. Here the CDR3 DNA reads TGCGCCAGCAGCACCTCTCGGACAGGGGTACAAGAGACCCAGTACTTC. The rearrangement joins TRBV5-1 to TRBJ2-5; 9 positions match TRBD1. The CDR3 runs 16 residues. CDR1 is SGHRS, CDR2 YFSETQ, per germline. Trimming at V came to 4 bases and at J to 2 bases, leaving 9 bases not matched to a gene. Full variable domain (missing parts from reference TRBV5-1 and TRBJ2-5): KAGVTQTPRYLIKTRGQQVTLSCSPISGHRSVSWYQQTPGQGLQFLFEYFSETQRNKGNFPGRFSGRQFSNSRSEMNVSTLELGDSALYLCASSTSRTGVQETQYFGPGTRLLVL.